One T cell receptor beta chain is described in this entry. Its antigen is still unknown. Base qualities were left out, and no much larger clone turns up one base away. Between 2014 and 2017, the patients underwent resection in either Japan or China. Two lung cancer pathologists independently reviewed H&E slides to confirm the histologic diagnosis of every case. The AllPrep DNA/RNA FFPE Kit was used to isolate DNA from FFPE tissue. These data are taken from a study of immune evolution from preneoplasia to lung adenocarcinoma (TCRdb year 2021). Context from the whole study: Immune contexture across lung adenocarcinoma precursors and invasive adenocarcinoma was profiled using immune gene expression, TCR sequencing and multiplex immunofluorescence. The sample size depended on which specimens were available, not on a prior power calculation. POLYSOLVER was used to infer Class I HLA alleles from exome data, and LOHHLA was used to detect allele-specific HLA loss. The immune data were combined with whole exome sequencing and methylation data from the same cohort of nodules. The overall cohort comprised roughly 52 patients with pulmonary nodules who underwent surgical resection. Resected precursor lesions (AAH, AIS, MIA) and invasive adenocarcinomas were compared with paired morphologically normal lung tissue. According to the study, some 110 samples went through TCR sequencing. A total of some 53 patients contributed TCR sequencing data.

Including cysteine and phenylalanine, the CDR3 has 13 amino acids. Left in the record is the CDR3 DNA by itself, 39 bases read in frame from the first base. V is shortened by 4 bases, J by 3 bases, and the region joining them spans 8 bases. For CDR1 and CDR2, the germline V gene (reference sequence) lists LNHNV and YYDKDF. Broad study findings and their caveats: Normal lung showed the highest clonality, whereas later-stage lesions appeared to have higher T cell density and diversity but lower clonality. All patients were from Japan and China, so applicability to Western populations was uncertain. Normal lung had the highest top T cell clone frequencies, which appeared to decline progressively from AAH through AIS, MIA and invasive adenocarcinoma. The findings reflected association rather than direct causation, and larger cohorts with long-term follow-up and longitudinal biopsies were considered necessary.

The immunoSEQ hsTCRbeta Kit was used to sequence TCR beta CDR3 regions from DNA. Under the source paper's analysis protocol: The ImmunoSEQ Analyzer was used to analyse the TCR sequencing data. T cell clonality was defined as 1 minus Pielou's evenness, calculated on productive rearrangements. To measure T cell diversity, the inverse Simpson index was applied to productive templates. T cell density was TCR beta template counts normalized to usable DNA, estimated by amplifying and sequencing housekeeping genes. TCR metrics were compared across histologic stages using two-sided Kruskal-Wallis tests. Held by TCRdb, this immuneACCESS table contains in-frame sequences only and omits some clones. Under half of the omission traces to an unresolved V gene where checked; the cause of the rest is unknown. Clone size and the V and J calls come from that table; the DNA yielded D and trimming. The sample table holds thousands of clones, of which roughly 85% were seen once. The ten largest clones add up to roughly 20% of the sample.

This clonotype originated in a person aged 55 to 79 with lung adenocarcinoma. The sequence joins TRBV15 to TRBJ2-3, with a weak D call of TRBD1 (5 bases match). The material sequenced was FFPE adjacent normal lung tissue. The CDR3: CATSTKGTDTQYF. The sequenced DNA is TGTGCCACCAGCACCAAGGGGACAGATACGCAGTATTTT.